Sequencing of this T cell receptor beta chain was carried out in a study of blood T cell repertoires in COVID-19. Study context: Acute and convalescent COVID-19 samples came from the United States, Italy and Spain. In each case, the material was cDNA or gDNA derived from T cells, B-cell-depleted T cells, or PBMCs.

Study processing details: Nucleated cell number was recorded as an estimate derived from reference gene primer amplification. Profiled with immunoSEQ multiplex PCR; TCRdb holds only in-frame clones, not every one. V and J calls and clone size follow that table, whereas D and trimming were derived from the DNA. The sample lists over 200,000 clones, 87% occurring once. The CDR3 spans 19 residues. The V gene end was trimmed by 3 bases and the J gene end by 6 bases; junction bases not matched to a gene: 20. CDR1 and CDR2 (germline): LNHDA, SQIVND (reference sequence). The receptor's source is a man in his forties with active or convalescent COVID-19. What was sequenced was peripheral blood. The V call is TRBV19, the J call TRBJ1-2; 9 nucleotides match TRBD1. The CDR3 sequence is CASSISLRGQGFISNGYTF. The CDR3 DNA is TGTGCCAGTAGTATTTCGTTGAGGGGACAGGGTTTTATCTCCAATGGCTACACCTTC.